One and the same sample provided the 29 T cell receptor beta chains below, sequenced in a study of cytomegalovirus exposure and HLA in healthy donors (TCRdb year 2017). The library was built by means of the immunoSEQ multiplex PCR assay. For the multiplex PCR, a mixture combining 60 forward primers for TCR Vbeta segments and 13 reverse primers for TCR Jbeta segments was used. Imported from immuneACCESS, the table was reduced by TCRdb to in-frame sequences with V and J called. These copies leave out some clones; in studies compared against another copy, an unresolved V gene accounts for under half, and the cause of the remainder is not known. The sample table contains roughly 200,000 clones; only one count was recorded for 82% of them. Together, the top ten hold more than 0.45% of the sample. The sample consisted of PBMCs. All receptors derive from a woman aged 40 to 50 in good health and CMV-seronegative.

The chain recombines TRBV20-1 with TRBJ2-3; 7 bases match TRBD1. V shed 8 bases, J shed 5 bases, and the junction held 4 bases outside the gene matches. The germline V gene has CDR1 DFQATT and CDR2 SNEGSKA (reference sequence). This CDR3 is built from 11 residues. For the CDR3, the DNA is TGCAGTAGACAGGGTAGAGATACGCAGTATTTT. Residues: CSRQGRDTQYF.

This clone was observed once. The chain has TRBV5-1 and TRBJ1-2; TRBD1 agrees at 11 bases. Germline loops: CDR1 SGHRS, CDR2 YFSETQ. The CDR3 length is 13 residues. Trimming at V came to 4 bases and at J to 8 bases, leaving 4 bases not matched to a gene. The CDR3 protein is CASSLGQGGGYTF. The CDR3, as DNA: TGCGCCAGCAGCCTGGGACAGGGGGGAGGCTACACCTTC.

This chain links TRBV9 with TRBJ2-7; a weak D match, TRBD2 (6 bases). CDR1 and CDR2 (germline): SGDLS, YYNGEE. This CDR3 is 13 amino acids long. Trimming took 0 bases from V and 6 from J, leaving 10 bases between them. The CDR3 nucleotides are TGTGCCAGCAGCGTAGACTTGGGGGGCGAGCAGTACTTC. The encoded protein is CASSVDLGGEQYF.

The J gene is TRBJ1-1, the V gene TRBV6-5, with unresolved D. The germline V gene has CDR1 MNHEY and CDR2 SVGAGI. The CDR3 runs 15 residues. The germline V and J ends were trimmed by 7 bases and 0 bases, with 15 bases remaining between them. CDR3 sequence (DNA): TGTGCCAGCACCCCGAGGGAGATCATGAACACTGAAGCTTTCTTT. Translating it yields CASTPREIMNTEAFF.

This chain links TRBV19 with TRBJ2-5; maybe TRBD2 (5 bases). The germline V and J ends were trimmed by 0 bases and 0 bases, with 11 bases remaining between them. Germline V gene sequence: CDR1 LNHDA, CDR2 SQIVND (reference sequence). This CDR3 has 16 residues. The CDR3 DNA follows: TGTGCCAGTAGTATAGATTGGGCTAGCTACCAAGAGACCCAGTACTTC. Its translation: CASSIDWASYQETQYF.

The rearrangement links TRBV6-6 to TRBJ1-1; D might be TRBD1 (6 bases). CDR3 length equals 14 residues. V was trimmed by 2 bases and J by 7 bases, leaving 14 bases between them. Per germline, CDR1 MNHNY and CDR2 SVGAGI (reference sequence). Here the CDR3 reads CASSYEQGRGEAFF. DNA of the CDR3: TGTGCCAGCAGTTACGAGCAGGGGAGGGGTGAAGCTTTCTTT.

The chain links TRBV5-1 to TRBJ1-2; 7 positions agree with TRBD1. Germline CDR1 reads SGHRS; CDR2 reads YFSETQ. The CDR3 has 16 residues. Losses at the gene ends were 3 bases for V and 4 bases for J; bases not matched to a gene: 12. The CDR3 protein is CASSWDGTEPSYGYTF. The CDR3, as DNA: TGCGCCAGCAGCTGGGACGGGACAGAACCTTCCTATGGCTACACCTTC.

The CDR3 sequence: CASSQGGQGKETQYF. The CDR3 nucleotides are TGCGCCAGCAGCCAAGGCGGACAGGGGAAAGAGACCCAGTACTTC. The V and J genes are TRBV4-1 and TRBJ2-5, with 9 bases matching TRBD1. The CDR3 loop spans 15 amino acids. Germline values: CDR1 MGHRA, CDR2 YSYEKL. J lost 3 bases, V lost 1 base, and 3 bases had no gene match.

The chain is built from TRBV5-1 and TRBJ1-5, with D perhaps TRBD1 (6 bases). V gave up 4 bases and J gave up 3 bases, with 11 bases separating them. CDR1 and CDR2 (germline): SGHRS, YFSETQ. The CDR3 length is 14 residues. In DNA form, the CDR3 reads TGCGCCAGCAGCGAGGGACACAACAATCAGCCCCAGCATTTT. Translated: CASSEGHNNQPQHF.

The chain carries TRBV28 and TRBJ1-5; D is possibly TRBD1 (5 bases). Trimming pared 3 bases from V and 2 bases from J, leaving 14 bases between. Germline CDR1 reads MDHEN; CDR2 reads SYDVKM. The CDR3 covers 16 residues. The CDR3 protein is CASSFQLGQGNQPQHF. The CDR3 DNA follows: TGTGCCAGCAGTTTCCAGCTGGGGCAGGGCAATCAGCCCCAGCATTTT.

This chain links TRBV7-2 with TRBJ2-5; tentatively, D is TRBD1 (6 bases). This CDR3 comprises 14 residues. Between the trimmed V and J ends, which lost 4 bases and 4 bases, there was a span of 13 bases. Germline CDR1 reads SGHTA; CDR2 reads FQGNSA. DNA of the CDR3: TGTGCCAGCAGCTCCCAGGGGACGGGAGAGACCCAGTACTTC. Its protein product is CASSSQGTGETQYF.

The chain couples TRBV11-2 to TRBJ1-1; D unresolved. With 5 bases removed from V and 9 bases from J, the gap between germline ends came to 13 bases. The CDR3 runs to 12 residues. The germline V gene encodes CDR1 SGHAT and CDR2 FQNNGV. CDR3 protein: CASSHPSGQAFF. DNA for the CDR3: TGTGCCAGCAGCCACCCTTCGGGTCAAGCTTTCTTT.

This clone was seen just once. Other DNA sequences within the sample encode an identical CDR3. V gene TRBV11-2 combines with J gene TRBJ2-7; 7 bases are a match to TRBD1. Trimming took 1 base from V and 2 from J; bases not matched to a gene: 2. The V gene's germline CDR1 is SGHAT and CDR2 FQNNGV. This CDR3 is built from 14 residues. The CDR3 reads CASSLGTGPYEQYF. The CDR3 DNA is TGTGCCAGCAGCTTAGGGACAGGACCCTACGAGCAGTACTTC.

This chain links TRBV7-9 with TRBJ1-1; tentative D call: TRBD1 (5 bases). Germline CDR1 SEHNR, CDR2 FQNEAQ (reference sequence). V was trimmed by 2 bases and J by 4 bases, leaving 17 bases between them. The length of the CDR3 is 16 residues. The CDR3 sequence: CASSLSVNRRGTEAFF. CDR3 sequence (DNA): TGTGCCAGCAGCTTAAGTGTGAACAGGAGGGGCACTGAAGCTTTCTTT.

The chain couples TRBV5-1 to TRBJ1-1, with TRBD1 matching over 9 bases. The germline V gene encodes CDR1 SGHRS and CDR2 YFSETQ. V lost 3 bases, J lost 1 base, and 4 bases stayed unmatched. This CDR3 contains 15 residues. The CDR3 region has the DNA TGCGCCAGCAGCTATTGGACAGGGGCGAACACTGAAGCTTTCTTT. It yields the protein CASSYWTGANTEAFF.

Only a few counts were recorded for this clone. This chain links TRBV7-2 with TRBJ2-2; TRBD2 matches at 13 bases. The V and J ends lost 5 bases and 5 bases, in that order; junction bases with no gene match: 11. Germline V gene lookup returns CDR1 SGHTA and CDR2 FQGNSA. CDR3 length: 18 amino acids. The CDR3 DNA follows: TGTGCCAGCAGCCCCGGCCGACTAGCGGGGGGAAGAACCGGGGAGCTGTTTTTT. It is translated as CASSPGRLAGGRTGELFF.

This chain links TRBV7-3 with TRBJ2-3, with 8 bases lining up with TRBD1. Losses at the gene ends were 3 bases for V and 4 bases for J; bases not matched to a gene: 6. The germline V gene has CDR1 SGHTA and CDR2 FQGTGA. The CDR3 sequence is 15 residues long. In DNA, the CDR3 is TGTGCCAGCAGCTTCGGTCAGGGGGCGTCAGATACGCAGTATTTT. Protein: CASSFGQGASDTQYF.

The chain is built from TRBV28 and TRBJ2-5; the match to TRBD2 covers 11 bases. The CDR3 covers 16 residues. The J segment lost 5 bases and the V segment lost 6 bases, leaving 11 bases of the junction unmatched. Germline CDR1 and CDR2: MDHEN and SYDVKM. The CDR3 nucleotides are TGTGCCAGCAGCCCGCCGCGGCTAGCGGGGGGCGAGACCCAGTACTTC. Its protein product is CASSPPRLAGGETQYF.

V and J are TRBV7-3 and TRBJ2-7; D perhaps matches TRBD1 (6 bases). Germline V lookup: CDR1 SGHTA, CDR2 FQGTGA. There are 15 residues in the CDR3. V lost 5 bases, J lost 3 bases, and 17 bases lay in between. CDR3 bases: TGTGCCAGCAGCCCAACAGGGCTGGTTGTCTACGAGCAGTACTTC. Amino acid sequence: CASSPTGLVVYEQYF.

The chain links TRBV7-6 to TRBJ2-5, with D perhaps TRBD2 (6 bases). From germline, CDR1 is SGHVS and CDR2 FNYEAQ. This CDR3 has 16 amino acids. With 1 base removed from V and 5 bases from J, the gap between germline ends came to 17 bases. In DNA, the CDR3 is TGTGCCAGCAGCTTAGTGGGAGCGGGCAACTTGGAGACCCAGTACTTC. It specifies CASSLVGAGNLETQYF. The full variable domain, completed using reference TRBV7-6 and TRBJ2-5, is GAGVSQSPRYKVTKRGQDVALRCDPISGHVSLYWYRQALGQGPEFLTYFNYEAQQDKSGLPNDRFSAERPEGSISTLTIQRTEQRDSAMYRCASSLVGAGNLETQYFGPGTRLLVL.

J is TRBJ2-7 and V is TRBV18; 8 nucleotides agree with TRBD1. Trimming took 3 bases from V and 5 from J; bases not matched to a gene: 3. The CDR3 is made up of 13 amino acids. Germline V CDR1 and CDR2: KGHSH, LQKENI. As DNA, the CDR3 is TGTGCCAGCTCACCGTCCAGGGGGCACGAGCAGTACTTC. Protein sequence: CASSPSRGHEQYF.

V gene TRBV9 combines with J gene TRBJ1-5; D is unclear. Germline CDR1 SGDLS, CDR2 YYNGEE. The CDR3 covers 14 residues. V was cut by 10 bases and J by 0 bases, with 14 bases left in between. CDR3 bases: TGTGCCGGCTCAACCTTACATAGCAATCAGCCCCAGCATTTT. Its protein is CAGSTLHSNQPQHF. Supplemented by reference TRBV9 and TRBJ1-5, the full variable domain reads DSGVTQTPKHLITATGQRVTLRCSPRSGDLSVYWYQQSLDQGLQFLIQYYNGEERAKGNILERFSAQQFPDLHSELNLSSLELGDSALYFCAGSTLHSNQPQHFGDGTRLSIL.

The chain carries TRBV6-5 and TRBJ1-4; no reliable D call. V lost 6 bases and J 6 bases, leaving 14 bases between the germline ends. Germline V gene sequence: CDR1 MNHEY, CDR2 SVGAGI. The CDR3 extends over 14 amino acids. Here the CDR3 DNA reads TGTGCCAGCAGCTCCCGAACCACGGATGAAAAACTGTTTTTT. It yields the protein CASSSRTTDEKLFF.

This clone was seen a single time. This chain uses TRBV19 with TRBJ2-7; 7 nucleotides match TRBD1. The trim removed 4 bases at V and 3 bases at J, leaving 9 bases unmatched. In germline, CDR1 is LNHDA, CDR2 SQIVND (reference sequence). The CDR3 contains 15 residues. The CDR3 sequence: CASSNQGVLDYEQYF. CDR3 nucleotides: TGTGCCAGTAGTAACCAGGGGGTGTTGGACTACGAGCAGTACTTC.

This chain uses TRBV2 with TRBJ1-2, with TRBD1 matching over 11 bases. CDR1 and CDR2 (germline): SNHLY, FYNNEI. Trimming took 0 bases from V and 8 from J; bases not matched to a gene: 11. The CDR3 is 17 residues long. The CDR3 spells CASSEALWTGGGRGYTF. The CDR3 bases are TGTGCCAGCAGTGAAGCGCTTTGGACAGGGGGCGGGAGAGGCTACACCTTC.

The V and J genes are TRBV5-6 and TRBJ1-5; D gene unclear. This CDR3 has 15 residues. Looked up from germline, CDR1 is SGHDT and CDR2 is YYEEEE. The ends were cut back, 0 bases at V and 0 bases at J, with 7 bases in the middle. The CDR3 nucleotides read TGTGCCAGCAGCTTGGGTCGGGGTAGCAATCAGCCCCAGCATTTT. Amino acids: CASSLGRGSNQPQHF.

CDR3 nucleotides: TGTGCCAGCCTCCCGGGACAGGGGTTCCTCTCCTACGAGCAGTACTTC. This codes for CASLPGQGFLSYEQYF. The rearrangement uses TRBV2 and TRBJ2-7, with 10 nucleotides matching TRBD1. This CDR3 contains 16 residues. From germline, CDR1 is SNHLY and CDR2 FYNNEI. V shed 8 bases, J shed 0 bases, and the junction held 10 bases outside the gene matches.

The rearrangement links TRBV11-3 to TRBJ2-7; 10 bases are a match to TRBD2. Germline V gene data show CDR1 as SGHNT and CDR2 as YENEEA. V lost 6 bases and J lost 7; bases outside the gene matches: 12. The CDR3 loop spans 15 amino acids. The chain's CDR3 is CASSLGIAGGWEQYF. The CDR3 DNA follows: TGTGCCAGCAGTCTCGGGATAGCGGGGGGATGGGAGCAGTACTTC. The full variable domain, rest sourced from reference TRBV11-3 and TRBJ2-7, is EAGVVQSPRYKIIEKKQPVAFWCNPISGHNTLYWYLQNLGQGPELLIRYENEEAVDDSQLPKDRFSAERLKGVDSTLKIQPAELGDSAVYLCASSLGIAGGWEQYFGPGTRLTVT.

V gene TRBV27 combines with J gene TRBJ1-4; D is ambiguous. This CDR3 region has 13 residues. Trimming pared 5 bases from V and 8 bases from J, leaving 12 bases between. In germline, CDR1 is MNHEY, CDR2 SMNVEV (reference sequence). The CDR3 DNA follows: TGTGCCAGCAGTGATACCAGTCCGGAAAAACTGTTTTTT. It encodes CASSDTSPEKLFF.